The 12 T cell receptor beta chains in this list originate from one sample, sequenced in a study of low-dose radiotherapy and immunotherapy resistance in tumors. This sample's time point: after trial treatment. Treatment: LDRT plus nivolumab, ipilimumab, low-dose cyclophosphamide and aspirin (RACIN trial). Gene-specific TRAV and TRBV primers were used for first-strand cDNA, covering alpha and beta chains. The authors amplified TCRs for 15 to 25 PCR cycles with a constant-region primer and a V-primer adapter. TCRdb reanalysed the reads using MiXCR and keeps one entry per CDR3 protein. This table holds about 100,000 distinct CDR3 sequences, more than 20% found once. This specimen consisted of PBMCs, obtained after low-dose radiotherapy plus immunotherapy. These receptors were obtained from a male donor with prostate cancer.

The rearrangement joins TRBV3-1 to TRBJ1-6, with D uncertain. This CDR3 is 16 amino acids long. CDR1 and CDR2 (germline): LGHDT, YNNKEL (reference sequence). V lost 6 bases, J lost 1 base, and 13 bases lay in between. The CDR3 DNA is TGTGCCAGCAGGGGCCCTGAAAGGTCCTATAATTCACCCCTCCACTTT. Residues: CASRGPERSYNSPLHF.

The table lists this clonotype with many counts. V usage is TRBV3-1 and J usage is TRBJ2-1, with D possibly matching TRBD2 (7 bases). V was trimmed by 1 base and J by 7 bases, leaving 11 bases between them. CDR3 length: 14 residues. Germline V lookup: CDR1 LGHDT, CDR2 YNNKEL (reference sequence). The CDR3 DNA is TGTGCCAGCAGCCAAGTACGGGGGGCGAATGAGCAGTTCTTC. It translates to CASSQVRGANEQFF.

The table lists this clonotype with many counts. The chain links TRBV5-6 to TRBJ2-7; D call uncertain. The CDR3 extends over 16 amino acids. Germline CDR1 and CDR2: SGHDT and YYEEEE. Trimming took off 0 bases at V and 3 bases at J, with 16 bases between the two ends. Written as DNA, the CDR3 is TGTGCCAGCAGCTTGGTAAGCGCTCCCTCCCACTACGAGCAGTACTTC. It yields the protein CASSLVSAPSHYEQYF.

This clonotype was seen repeatedly, ten times or more. The chain combines TRBV3-1 with TRBJ1-1; D gene ambiguous. CDR1 and CDR2 (germline): LGHDT, YNNKEL (reference sequence). CDR3 length equals 14 residues. The germline V and J ends were trimmed by 5 bases and 10 bases, with 20 bases remaining between them. The CDR3 nucleotides read TGTGCCAGCAGCTTTAAGACCGCACAAATAGGAGCTTTCTTT. It encodes CASSFKTAQIGAFF.

This clonotype was seen repeatedly, ten times or more. The V gene is TRBV4-1, the J gene TRBJ2-7; a weak D match, TRBD2 (6 bases). V was pared by 2 bases and J by 5 bases, with 22 bases between. The germline gives CDR1 MGHRA, CDR2 YSYEKL. The CDR3 length is 17 residues. CDR3 nucleotides: TGCGCCAGCAGCCAAACAGCGCGGGGACCCGCGCAGGACGAGCAGTACTTC. It specifies CASSQTARGPAQDEQYF.

This clonotype has at least ten counts. The rearrangement joins TRBV2 to TRBJ1-6; 10 nucleotides line up with TRBD1. CDR1 is SNHLY and CDR2 is FYNNEI in the germline V gene. V dropped 4 bases and J dropped 9; count of bases not matched to a gene: 6. The CDR3 runs 15 residues. The DNA of the CDR3 is TGTGCCAGCAGTGGGGACAGGGGATTAGGTTCACCCCTCCACTTT. Residues: CASSGDRGLGSPLHF.

Note on this clonotype: A far larger clone is one base from this, pointing to a likely read error. CDR3 loop: CATSRAVSYNEQFF. CDR3 sequence (DNA): TGTGCCACCAGCAGAGCGGTTTCCTACAATGAGCAGTTCTTC. V usage is TRBV15 and J usage is TRBJ2-1; D not certain. The V end was cut by 1 base, the J end by 1 base, with 5 bases between. Germline loops: CDR1 LNHNV, CDR2 YYDKDF (reference sequence). The CDR3 covers 14 residues. Looking up the rest from reference TRBV15 and TRBJ2-1 gives the full variable domain: DAMVIQNPRYQVTQFGKPVTLSCSQTLNHNVMYWYQQKSSQAPKLLFHYYDKDFNNEADTPDNFQSRRPNTSFCFLDIRSPGLGDTAMYLCATSRAVSYNEQFFGPGTRLTVL.

This clonotype was detected ten times or more. This chain joins TRBV21-1 and TRBJ1-5; the table's D call TRBD1 went unverified against the DNA. TRBV21-1 is listed as a pseudogene. The CDR3 spans 15 residues. CDR3 region: CASSGTGGRGQPQHF. CDR3 in DNA: TGTGCCAGCAGCGGGACAGGGGGCCGGGGACAGCCCCAGCATTTT.

This clonotype was counted ten times or more. The chain has TRBV5-1 and TRBJ2-1; the D gene is possibly TRBD2 (6 bases). CDR3 size: 16 residues. Trimming pared 8 bases from V and 2 bases from J, leaving 20 bases between. Germline CDR1 SGHRS, CDR2 YFSETQ. In nucleotides, the CDR3 is TGCGCCAGTGCAGTGGGGCTAGCGATGACCTACAATGAGCAGTTCTTC. This translates into CASAVGLAMTYNEQFF.

The chain links TRBV12-3 or TRBV12-4 to TRBJ1-4; D may be TRBD1 (5 bases). The CDR3 consists of 14 residues. Trimming took off 1 base at V and 10 bases at J, with 13 bases between the two ends. The CDR3 spells CASSLGAGRAKLFF. The DNA for the CDR3 is TGTGCCAGCAGTTTAGGTGCAGGGCGTGCAAAACTGTTTTTT.

This clonotype appeared many times. This chain links TRBV20-1 with TRBJ2-3, with D unclear. The CDR3 is made up of 15 amino acids. CDR1 DFQATT and CDR2 SNEGSKA come from the germline V gene (reference sequence). V was shortened by 6 bases and J by 2 bases, with 18 bases between the two germline ends. The CDR3 here is CSAWTGSGTTDTQYF. DNA for the CDR3: TGCAGTGCCTGGACGGGCTCCGGAACCACAGATACGCAGTATTTT.

This clonotype was detected many times. This sequence joins TRBV27 and TRBJ2-7; tentatively, D is TRBD2 (6 bases). Germline CDR1 is MNHEY and CDR2 is SMNVEV (reference sequence). Trimming shortened V by 4 bases and J by 3 bases, and 7 bases separated the two germline ends. This CDR3 is built from 12 residues. As DNA, the CDR3 is TGTGCCAGCAGTTCCGGGAGCTACGAGCAGTACTTC. This gives the protein CASSSGSYEQYF.